This paragraph covers one T cell receptor (beta chain) sequence. Antigen specificity is unknown. The sample originates from a study of cytomegalovirus exposure and HLA in healthy donors. Primers: 60 Vbeta forward and 13 Jbeta reverse. Libraries were prepared by immunoSEQ multiplex PCR; TCRdb keeps only in-frame clonotypes and omits some of them. The table has 200,000 or so clones, 80% to 85% seen once; the top ten hold about 0.84%. General study points: Donor immune exposure was known only as CMV serostatus. It was approximately 150 TCR beta chains that were listed as cytomegalovirus-associated.

V shed 5 bases, J shed 2 bases, and the junction held 10 bases outside the gene matches. Germline loops: CDR1 SEHNR, CDR2 FQNEAQ (reference sequence). This CDR3 has 16 residues. Sequencing was done on a sample of PBMCs. The sequence came from a woman aged 18-29 years in good health and CMV-seronegative. The V gene is TRBV7-9, the J gene TRBJ2-3; 7 bases line up with TRBD1. The CDR3: CASSPRPGQLTDTQYF. The DNA of the CDR3 is TGTGCCAGCAGCCCCCGCCCGGGACAGCTCACAGATACGCAGTATTTT.